The next 19 T cell receptor beta chains were all read from a single sample in a study of blood T cells in healthy people across ages. PCR was performed a second time for roughly 7 to 12 cycles using a sample-barcoded 5' primer and a J-beta primer mix. TCRdb passed the 5' RACE reads through MiXCR, listing each CDR3 protein once. The sample holds approximately 800,000 distinct CDR3 sequences; roughly three fifths are singletons and the top ten take around 25%. Source material: blood. These TCRs come from a middle-aged man in good health.

There are many counts of this clonotype. The chain uses TRBV14 and TRBJ2-7, with TRBD2 as a possible D gene (6 bases). Trimming pared 1 base from V and 0 bases from J, leaving 10 bases between. Germline V gene lookup returns CDR1 SGHDN and CDR2 FVKESK. The CDR3 loop spans 15 amino acids. CDR3 nucleotide sequence: TGTGCCAGCAGCCAAGGAAGCGGGCCCTCCTACGAGCAGTACTTC. As protein: CASSQGSGPSYEQYF.

V usage is TRBV7-9 and J usage is TRBJ1-4, with 7 bases matching TRBD1. V dropped 3 bases and J dropped 5; count of bases not matched to a gene: 9. This CDR3 spans 16 amino acids. From germline, CDR1 is SEHNR and CDR2 FQNEAQ (reference sequence). This CDR3 reads CASSFGPDRENEKLFF. CDR3 bases: TGTGCCAGCAGCTTTGGGCCCGACAGGGAGAATGAAAAACTGTTTTTT.

In regard to this clonotype: One junction end disagrees with the germline gene, perhaps due to a read error. V is TRBV20-1 and J is TRBJ2-1; no firm D call. The CDR3 covers 14 residues. CDR1 is DFQATT and CDR2 is SNEGSKA in the germline V gene (reference sequence). This CDR3 is CCARAPFPAGERFF. DNA of the CDR3: TGCTGTGCTAGAGCCCCTTTCCCCGCCGGTGAGCGGTTCTTC.

The chain has TRBV7-2 and TRBJ2-7, with D uncertain. Trimming cost V 4 bases and J 6 bases, with 10 bases left between them. Per the germline V gene, CDR1 is SGHTA and CDR2 is FQGNSA. The CDR3 runs to 12 residues. The CDR3 region is CASSSSHGEQYF. CDR3 DNA: TGTGCCAGCAGCTCCTCCCACGGCGAGCAGTACTTC.

J is TRBJ2-6 and V is TRBV12-3 or TRBV12-4; D possibly corresponds to TRBD2 (6 bases). The CDR3 is 19 amino acids. V gave up 6 bases and J gave up 1 base, with 22 bases separating them. This CDR3 is CASRRAGFLSSSGANVLTF. CDR3 DNA: TGTGCCAGCAGGCGGGCGGGGTTTCTAAGTAGTTCTGGGGCCAACGTCCTGACTTTC.

The gene calls are TRBV30 and TRBJ1-2; TRBD1 agrees at 7 bases. Germline V CDR1 and CDR2: GTSNPN, SVGIG (reference sequence). This CDR3 region has 17 residues. The ends lost 5 bases at V and 6 bases at J; junction bases unmatched: 21. DNA for the CDR3: TGTGCCTGGTTTAGGGGGCGAGTATCAAGGCATGGGAATGGCTACACCTTC. Protein product: CAWFRGRVSRHGNGYTF. The full variable domain, rest sourced from reference TRBV30 and TRBJ1-2, is SQTIHQWPATLVQPVGSPLSLECTVEGTSNPNLYWYRQAAGRGLQLLFYSVGIGQISSEVPQNLSASRPQDRQFILSSKKLLLSDSGFYLCAWFRGRVSRHGNGYTFGSGTRLTVV.

The rearrangement joins TRBV27 to TRBJ1-1, with TRBD1 as a possible D gene (6 bases). The germline V gene has CDR1 MNHEY and CDR2 SMNVEV (reference sequence). V was clipped by 2 bases and J by 1 base, with 11 bases between them. This CDR3 spans 15 amino acids. The CDR3 DNA reads TGTGCCAGCAGTTTAAGTAGGGGGGCGAACACTGAAGCTTTCTTT. Translated, it gives CASSLSRGANTEAFF.

This clonotype was picked up a small number of times. This rearrangement joins TRBV20-1 to TRBJ2-1, with D unclear. V shed 0 bases and J shed 1 base, with 13 bases lying between them. CDR3 length: 16 residues. Germline V gene lookup returns CDR1 DFQATT and CDR2 SNEGSKA (reference sequence). The CDR3 coding sequence is TGCAGTGCTAGAGATCTCAATGTGGTTTCCTACAATGAGCAGTTCTTC. Protein product: CSARDLNVVSYNEQFF.

V gene TRBV28 combines with J gene TRBJ1-2; the D is unclear. Between the trimmed V and J ends, which lost 7 bases and 3 bases, there was a span of 15 bases. Germline CDR1 is MDHEN and CDR2 is SYDVKM. The CDR3 is 14 amino acids. CDR3 sequence reads: CASTRGWGDYGYTF. In DNA, the CDR3 is TGTGCCAGCACACGAGGGTGGGGAGACTATGGCTACACCTTC.

The rearrangement joins TRBV9 to TRBJ1-2, with D unresolved. V was shortened by 4 bases and J by 6 bases, with 13 bases between the two germline ends. CDR1 and CDR2 from the germline V gene are SGDLS and YYNGEE. The CDR3 length is 13 residues. The CDR3 DNA follows: TGTGCCAGCAGCTCGGGAGTGTTCGATGGCTACACCTTC. Amino acid sequence: CASSSGVFDGYTF.

V usage is TRBV6-2 or TRBV6-3 and J usage is TRBJ2-3; D might be TRBD2 (5 bases). The CDR3 covers 15 residues. The germline gives CDR1 MNHEY, CDR2 SVGEGT. Deletions cut 11 bases from V and 0 bases from J, with 18 bases between. The CDR3, as DNA: TGTGCCCACCACCGATTAGCGAAGAGCACAGATACGCAGTATTTT. Translation gives CAHHRLAKSTDTQYF.

This CDR3 reads CSARDGQGVGYGYTF. The DNA for the CDR3 is TGCAGTGCTAGAGATGGACAGGGGGTTGGATATGGCTACACCTTC. The rearrangement links TRBV20-1 to TRBJ1-2, with 10 bases identical to TRBD1. From germline, CDR1 is DFQATT and CDR2 SNEGSKA (reference sequence). This CDR3 has 15 amino acids. J gave up 5 bases and V 0 bases, and 6 bases lay outside the gene matches.

The count of this clonotype is one. V and J are TRBV9 and TRBJ2-1; the match to TRBD2 covers 7 bases. This CDR3 is built from 13 residues. Unmatched junction bases numbered 6, after V lost 4 bases and J lost 8 bases. The germline V gene encodes CDR1 SGDLS and CDR2 YYNGEE. The CDR3 protein is CASSPPGGYEQFF. In DNA form, the CDR3 reads TGTGCCAGCAGCCCCCCCGGGGGGTATGAGCAGTTCTTC.

This clonotype was detected only once. The chain is built from TRBV7-2 and TRBJ1-2; D uncertain. This CDR3 has 13 amino acids. Trimming left V 5 bases short and J 4 bases short, with 11 bases between. From germline, CDR1 is SGHTA and CDR2 FQGNSA. The CDR3 DNA reads as TGTGCCAGCAGCGCAGAGGGTATCTATGGCTACACCTTC. Residues: CASSAEGIYGYTF.

This clonotype was counted between two and nine times. The gene calls are TRBV10-2 and TRBJ1-1; D gene uncertain. V was clipped by 5 bases and J by 0 bases, with 13 bases between them. This CDR3 has 15 residues. Germline assignment: CDR1 WSHSY and CDR2 SAAADI. The CDR3 loop reads CASSTDLNMNTEAFF. In DNA form, the CDR3 reads TGCGCCAGCAGTACAGATCTAAACATGAACACTGAAGCTTTCTTT.

The chain links TRBV20-1 to TRBJ2-3, with a weak D call TRBD2 (5 bases). CDR1 is DFQATT, CDR2 SNEGSKA, per germline (reference sequence). The CDR3 sequence is 11 residues long. The V and J ends lost 8 bases and 0 bases respectively, with 6 bases between them. In nucleotides, the CDR3 is TGCAGTTGGACTAGCACAGATACGCAGTATTTT. This codes for CSWTSTDTQYF.

The chain links TRBV7-2 to TRBJ1-5; D perhaps matches TRBD1 (5 bases). Germline-derived CDR1 and CDR2 are SGHTA and FQGNSA. V lost 0 bases and J lost 4, with 10 bases in between. The CDR3 runs to 15 residues. CDR3 protein: CASSLARGRNQPQHF. CDR3 DNA sequence: TGTGCCAGCAGCTTAGCAAGGGGCCGAAATCAGCCCCAGCATTTT.

The rearrangement uses TRBV28 and TRBJ2-3, with TRBD2 matching 8 bases. The ends lost 4 bases at V and 4 bases at J; junction bases unmatched: 7. The length of the CDR3 is 15 residues. From germline, CDR1 is MDHEN and CDR2 SYDVKM. CDR3 in amino acids: CASSSGLEGADTQYF. CDR3 nucleotides: TGTGCCAGCAGTTCGGGACTAGAAGGGGCAGATACGCAGTATTTT. The whole variable domain, filled in from reference TRBV28 and TRBJ2-3, reads DVKVTQSSRYLVKRTGEKVFLECVQDMDHENMFWYRQDPGLGLRLIYFSYDVKMKEKGDIPEGYSVSREKKERFSLILESASTNQTSMYLCASSSGLEGADTQYFGPGTRLTVL.

This clonotype was counted only a few times. The chain carries TRBV7-2 and TRBJ1-4, with D possibly matching TRBD1 (6 bases). The ends were cut back, 1 base at V and 5 bases at J, with 11 bases in the middle. Germline CDR1 is SGHTA and CDR2 is FQGNSA. CDR3 length: 15 amino acids. Written as DNA, the CDR3 is TGTGCCAGCAGCTTAGATGTGGGGGCAAATGAAAAACTGTTTTTT. Protein product: CASSLDVGANEKLFF.